These 21 T cell receptor beta chains share one sample of origin, sequenced in a study of breast tumors, draining lymph nodes, adjacent tissues. Samples came from axillary lymph nodes draining the breast cancer. TCRdb re-called the multiplex PCR reads through MiXCR, storing one row per CDR3 protein. This table holds 190,000 or so distinct CDR3 sequences, around a third found once. Input material: axillary lymph node tissue. The receptors shown here come from a female donor with breast cancer. Some clones in this sample may be carry-over from other donors' samples.

This clonotype came up many times. The V call is TRBV5-8, the J call TRBJ2-1, with 8 bases identical to TRBD2. The V gene's germline CDR1 is SGHTS and CDR2 YDEGEE. This CDR3 is 13 amino acids long. V was clipped by 2 bases and J by 14 bases; unmatched bases: 9. Here the CDR3 DNA reads TGTGCCAGCAGCTTAGGACAGCCGGGGGGGGAGTTCTTC. It translates to CASSLGQPGGEFF.

This clonotype was recorded at least ten times. V and J are TRBV11-2 and TRBJ2-7; D is uncertain. V gave up 4 bases and J gave up 13 bases, with 20 bases separating them. The CDR3 has 13 residues. Germline lookup yields CDR1 SGHAT and CDR2 FQNNGV. CDR3 in DNA: TGTGCCAGCAGCTACAGTGCCTCCCCCTACCCCTACTTC. Its protein is CASSYSASPYPYF.

This clonotype was seen ten or more times. The J gene is TRBJ2-2, the V gene TRBV2, with D unclear. V was clipped by 5 bases and J by 2 bases, with 9 bases between them. Germline V gene data show CDR1 as SNHLY and CDR2 as FYNNEI. CDR3 length equals 14 residues. The CDR3 reads CASSRVVNTGELFF. As DNA, the CDR3 is TGTGCCAGCAGTAGGGTAGTAAACACCGGGGAGCTGTTTTTT.

This chain joins TRBV6-1 and TRBJ1-2; 9 positions match TRBD1. Germline assignment: CDR1 MNHNS and CDR2 SASEGT. J lost 4 bases, V lost 5 bases, and 8 bases had no gene match. The CDR3 spans 15 residues. CDR3 nucleotide sequence: TGTGCCAGCAGTTTGGACAGGGGAGCTTTCTATGGCTACACCTTC. Protein product: CASSLDRGAFYGYTF.

CDR3 bases: TGCAGCGTCGAATATCAGGGGCCCGAGCAGTACTTC. It specifies CSVEYQGPEQYF. The chain carries TRBV29-1 and TRBJ2-7; possibly TRBD1 for D (6 bases). Germline assignment: CDR1 SQVTM and CDR2 ANQGSEA. V lost 6 bases and J lost 6, with 15 bases in between. The length of the CDR3 is 12 residues.

This chain uses TRBV3-1 with TRBJ1-3, with a weak D call TRBD1 (5 bases). Trimming pared 7 bases from V and 4 bases from J, leaving 14 bases between. This CDR3 spans 14 amino acids. Germline assignment: CDR1 LGHDT and CDR2 YNNKEL (reference sequence). The CDR3 loop is CASTRGTPGNTIYF. The DNA for the CDR3 is TGTGCCAGCACCCGGGGGACTCCGGGAAACACCATATATTTT.

Ten or more counts support this clonotype. J is TRBJ2-5 and V is TRBV24-1; perhaps TRBD1 as D (6 bases). The CDR3 has 14 residues. The V and J ends lost 3 bases and 5 bases respectively, with 12 bases between them. Germline CDR1 and CDR2: KGHDR and SFDVKD. The CDR3 DNA is TGTGCCACCAGTGATGGACAGTATTGGGAGACCCAGTACTTC. It specifies CATSDGQYWETQYF.

This clonotype has at least ten counts. The chain is built from TRBV29-1 and TRBJ2-2, with 11 bases identical to TRBD2. Germline values: CDR1 SQVTM, CDR2 ANQGSEA. The CDR3 covers 17 residues. With V trimmed by 4 bases and J by 0 bases, 7 bases remained unmatched. Here the CDR3 reads CSVVALAGATNTGELFF. The CDR3 DNA follows: TGCAGCGTTGTTGCACTAGCGGGAGCCACGAACACCGGGGAGCTGTTTTTT.

Worth noting for this clonotype: A much larger clone lies one base from this, so it may be a read error. This chain connects TRBV6-6 to TRBJ2-7, with 8 nucleotides matching TRBD1. The CDR3 loop spans 13 amino acids. Per germline, CDR1 MNHNY and CDR2 SVGAGI (reference sequence). CDR3 in amino acids: CASRPRDRYGQYF. The CDR3 DNA reads as TGTGCCAGCAGGCCCCGGGACAGGTACGGGCAGTACTTC.

As regards this clonotype: A much larger clone differs from this one at a single base, so this may be a read error. CDR3 protein: CASSRVERGDLTATQYF. The CDR3 coding sequence is TGTGCCAGCAGCCGGGTCGAGCGGGGGGACCTCACAGCTACGCAGTATTTT. The chain couples TRBV9 to TRBJ2-3; TRBD2 aligns across 9 bases. CDR1 is SGDLS, CDR2 YYNGEE, per germline. The CDR3 covers 17 residues. The full variable domain, completed using reference TRBV9 and TRBJ2-3, is DSGVTQTPKHLITATGQRVTLRCSPRSGDLSVYWYQQSLDQGLQFLIQYYNGEERAKGNILERFSAQQFPDLHSELNLSSLELGDSALYFCASSRVERGDLTATQYFGPGTRLTVL.

In its sample, this clonotype was seen many times. The chain carries TRBV6-6 and TRBJ1-5; 10 bases are a match to TRBD1. The germline V gene encodes CDR1 MNHNY and CDR2 SVGAGI (reference sequence). The CDR3 runs 15 residues. The junction had 2 bases not matched to a gene; V was cut back by 0 bases and J by 6 bases. The CDR3 is CASSYSTGGGQPQHF. In DNA form, the CDR3 reads TGTGCCAGCAGTTACTCGACAGGGGGCGGTCAGCCCCAGCATTTT.

The chain is built from TRBV14 and TRBJ1-2, with 10 positions matching TRBD1. J gave up 3 bases and V 4 bases, and 5 bases lay outside the gene matches. CDR1 and CDR2 (germline): SGHDN, FVKESK. The CDR3 sequence is 15 residues long. This CDR3 reads CASSPLGTGDYGYTF. DNA of the CDR3: TGTGCCAGCAGCCCTCTTGGGACAGGGGACTATGGCTACACCTTC.

This clonotype was seen many times. This chain links TRBV11-2 with TRBJ1-6, with TRBD1 matching over 7 bases. The CDR3 sequence is 14 residues long. Germline loops: CDR1 SGHAT, CDR2 FQNNGV. With 9 bases clipped from V and 5 bases from J, the junction kept 7 bases outside the gene matches. This CDR3 is CASKPGQHNSPLHF. The CDR3 DNA follows: TGTGCCAGTAAACCGGGACAGCATAATTCACCCCTCCACTTT.

At least ten counts were recorded for this clonotype. The chain employs TRBV6-5 and TRBJ1-2; possibly TRBD1 for D (5 bases). Germline V gene sequence: CDR1 MNHEY, CDR2 SVGAGI. Trimming removed 5 bases from V and 4 bases from J, with 11 bases in between. The CDR3 loop spans 13 amino acids. DNA for the CDR3: TGTGCCAGCAGTCGCGACAGAACCTATGGCTACACCTTC. It is translated as CASSRDRTYGYTF.

Many counts were recorded for this clonotype. V is TRBV24-1 and J is TRBJ1-2; unclear D gene. The CDR3 consists of 13 residues. CDR1 is KGHDR, CDR2 SFDVKD, per germline. V shed 0 bases and J shed 8 bases, with 9 bases lying between them. CDR3: CATSDLIGSGYTF. Written as DNA, the CDR3 is TGTGCCACCAGTGATTTGATCGGTAGCGGCTACACCTTC.

This rearrangement joins TRBV6-1 to TRBJ1-3; 7 bases line up with TRBD1. With 4 bases clipped from V and 5 bases from J, the junction kept 8 bases outside the gene matches. CDR3 length: 15 residues. Germline V CDR1 and CDR2: MNHNS, SASEGT. CDR3 residues: CASSALRGRRNTIYF. In DNA, the CDR3 is TGTGCCAGCAGTGCTCTCAGGGGGAGGAGAAACACCATATATTTT.

This clonotype is a singleton in its sample. Germline and junction disagree at one end, which may indicate a read error. This chain connects TRBV7-2 to TRBJ1-5; weak D call: TRBD1 (6 bases). The CDR3 sequence is 17 residues long. The germline gives CDR1 SGHTA, CDR2 FQGNSA. For the CDR3, the DNA is TGTGCCAGCAGTTACTCCCAGCGTGGGGGCTGGAATCAGCCCCAGCAGTTT. Its protein product is CASSYSQRGGWNQPQQF.

This clonotype came up many times. The V and J genes are TRBV2 and TRBJ2-3, with D possibly being TRBD2 (6 bases). Germline V gene lookup returns CDR1 SNHLY and CDR2 FYNNEI. The length of the CDR3 is 14 residues. V gave up 6 bases and J gave up 5 bases, with 15 bases separating them. CDR3 region: CASRRDSSEDTQYF. Here the CDR3 DNA reads TGTGCCAGCAGGAGGGACTCGTCCGAAGATACGCAGTATTTT.

This clonotype was picked up many times. The chain combines TRBV25-1 with TRBJ2-2, with 7 bases matching TRBD1. The J segment lost 6 bases and the V segment lost 3 bases, leaving 1 base of the junction unmatched. The germline V gene encodes CDR1 MGHDK and CDR2 SYGVNS. The CDR3 sequence is 13 residues long. In DNA form, the CDR3 reads TGTGCCAGCAGTGATACAGGGGCCGGGGAGCTGTTTTTT. Its translation: CASSDTGAGELFF. The full variable domain, completed using reference TRBV25-1 and TRBJ2-2, is EADIYQTPRYLVIGTGKKITLECSQTMGHDKMYWYQQDPGMELHLIHYSYGVNSTEKGDLSSESTVSRIRTEHFPLTLESARPSHTSQYLCASSDTGAGELFFGEGSRLTVL.

This clonotype was observed many times. The gene calls are TRBV11-2 and TRBJ2-1; 13 bases fit TRBD2. J gave up 2 bases and V 6 bases, and 7 bases lay outside the gene matches. The CDR3 extends over 17 amino acids. CDR1 and CDR2 (germline): SGHAT, FQNNGV. The CDR3 protein is CASRSTSGRPTYNEQFF. CDR3 coding DNA: TGTGCCAGCAGATCGACTAGCGGGAGGCCGACCTACAATGAGCAGTTCTTC.

The chain uses TRBV20-1 and TRBJ1-1, with TRBD1 identical over 7 bases. V shed 2 bases, J shed 0 bases, and the junction held 6 bases outside the gene matches. Per germline, CDR1 DFQATT and CDR2 SNEGSKA (reference sequence). The CDR3 is 15 amino acids. The CDR3 protein is CSARQNRGLNTEAFF. The CDR3 DNA follows: TGCAGTGCTAGACAAAACAGGGGCTTGAACACTGAAGCTTTCTTT.